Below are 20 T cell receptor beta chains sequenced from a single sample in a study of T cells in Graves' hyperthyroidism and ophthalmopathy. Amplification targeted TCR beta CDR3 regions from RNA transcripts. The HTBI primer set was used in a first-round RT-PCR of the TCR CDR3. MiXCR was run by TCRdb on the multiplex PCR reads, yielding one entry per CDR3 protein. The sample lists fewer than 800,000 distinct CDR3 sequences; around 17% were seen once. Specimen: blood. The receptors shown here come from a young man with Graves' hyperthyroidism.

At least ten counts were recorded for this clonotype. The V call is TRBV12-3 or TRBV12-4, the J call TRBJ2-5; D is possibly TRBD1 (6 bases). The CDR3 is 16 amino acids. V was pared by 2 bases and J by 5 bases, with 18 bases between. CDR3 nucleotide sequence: TGTGCCAGCAGTTTATGGCTGGACAGAGAGGGGGAGACCCAGTACTTC. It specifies CASSLWLDREGETQYF.

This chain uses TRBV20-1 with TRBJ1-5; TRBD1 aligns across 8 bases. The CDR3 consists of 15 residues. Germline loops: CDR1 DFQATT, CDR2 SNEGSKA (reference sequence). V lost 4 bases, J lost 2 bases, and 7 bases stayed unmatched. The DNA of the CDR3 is TGCAGTGCTACAACAGGGGGAGTAGGCAATCAGCCCCAGCATTTT. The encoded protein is CSATTGGVGNQPQHF.

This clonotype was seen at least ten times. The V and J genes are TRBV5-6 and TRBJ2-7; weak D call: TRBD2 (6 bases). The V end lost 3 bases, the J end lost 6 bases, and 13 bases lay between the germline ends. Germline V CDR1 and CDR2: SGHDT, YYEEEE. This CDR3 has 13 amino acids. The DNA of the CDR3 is TGTGCCAGCAGCTGGGACTGGAGTATCGAGCAGTACTTC. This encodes CASSWDWSIEQYF.

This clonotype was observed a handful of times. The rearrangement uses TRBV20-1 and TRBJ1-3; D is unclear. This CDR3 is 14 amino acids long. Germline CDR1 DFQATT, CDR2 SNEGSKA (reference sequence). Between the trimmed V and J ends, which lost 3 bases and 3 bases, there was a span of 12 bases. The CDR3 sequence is CSARTDLDGNTIYF. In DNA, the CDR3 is TGCAGTGCTAGGACCGACCTCGATGGAAACACCATATATTTT.

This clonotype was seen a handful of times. CDR3: CASSRRAEETQYF. CDR3 coding DNA: TGTGCCAGCAGCCGCCGGGCAGAAGAGACCCAGTACTTC. This rearrangement joins TRBV3-1 to TRBJ2-5; D gene ambiguous. CDR1 and CDR2 from the germline V gene are LGHDT and YNNKEL (reference sequence). The CDR3 consists of 13 residues. The V gene lost 4 bases and the J gene lost 3 bases, with 9 bases spanning the gap.

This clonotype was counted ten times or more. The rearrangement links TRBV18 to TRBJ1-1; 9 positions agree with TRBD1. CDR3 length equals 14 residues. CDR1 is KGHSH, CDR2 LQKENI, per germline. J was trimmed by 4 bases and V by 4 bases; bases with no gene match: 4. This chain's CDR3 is CASSRGTGSTEAFF. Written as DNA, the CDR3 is TGTGCCAGCTCACGGGGGACAGGGTCCACTGAAGCTTTCTTT. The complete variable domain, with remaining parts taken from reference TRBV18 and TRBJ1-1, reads NAGVMQNPRHLVRRRGQEARLRCSPMKGHSHVYWYRQLPEEGLKFMVYLQKENIIDESGMPKERFSAEFPKEGPSILRIQQVVRGDSAAYFCASSRGTGSTEAFFGQGTRLTVV.

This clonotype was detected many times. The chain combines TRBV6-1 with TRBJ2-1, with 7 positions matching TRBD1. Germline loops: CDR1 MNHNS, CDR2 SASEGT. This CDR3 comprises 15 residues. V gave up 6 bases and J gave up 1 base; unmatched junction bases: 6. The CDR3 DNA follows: TGTGCCAGCAGCCGGACAGGCGCTTCCTACAATGAGCAGTTCTTC. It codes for CASSRTGASYNEQFF.

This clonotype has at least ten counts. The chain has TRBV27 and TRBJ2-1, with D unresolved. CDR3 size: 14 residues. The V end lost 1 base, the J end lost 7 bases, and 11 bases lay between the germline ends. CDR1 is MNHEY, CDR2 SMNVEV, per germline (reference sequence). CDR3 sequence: CASSLLGIRNEQFF. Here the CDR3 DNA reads TGTGCCAGCAGTTTATTAGGAATCAGGAATGAGCAGTTCTTC.

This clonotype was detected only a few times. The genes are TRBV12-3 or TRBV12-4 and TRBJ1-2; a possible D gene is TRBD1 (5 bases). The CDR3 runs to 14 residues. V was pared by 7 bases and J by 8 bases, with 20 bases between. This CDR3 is CASNKRGPRTGYTF. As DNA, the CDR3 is TGTGCCAGCAATAAAAGGGGCCCCCGTACCGGCTACACCTTC.

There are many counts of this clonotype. CDR3 residues: CASSETSYEQYF. The CDR3 coding sequence is TGTGCCAGCAGTGAAACGTCCTACGAGCAGTACTTC. J is TRBJ2-7 and V is TRBV2; D is undetermined. The CDR3 totals 12 residues. CDR1 is SNHLY and CDR2 is FYNNEI in the germline V gene. Trimming removed 2 bases from V and 1 base from J, with 3 bases in between.

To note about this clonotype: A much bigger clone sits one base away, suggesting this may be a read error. The CDR3 coding sequence is TGTGCCAGCAGCAAAAGCACAGATACGCTGTATTTT. It translates to CASSKSTDTLYF. V is TRBV27 and J is TRBJ2-3; D uncertain. This CDR3 comprises 12 residues. Per the germline V gene, CDR1 is MNHEY and CDR2 is SMNVEV (reference sequence).

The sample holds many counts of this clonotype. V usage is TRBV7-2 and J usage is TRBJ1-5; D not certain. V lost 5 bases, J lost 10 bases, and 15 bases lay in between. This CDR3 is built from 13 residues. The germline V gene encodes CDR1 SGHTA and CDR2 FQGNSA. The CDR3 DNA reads TGTGCCAGCAGCCTTGGGGTTCGAGGACCCCAGCATTTT. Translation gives CASSLGVRGPQHF.

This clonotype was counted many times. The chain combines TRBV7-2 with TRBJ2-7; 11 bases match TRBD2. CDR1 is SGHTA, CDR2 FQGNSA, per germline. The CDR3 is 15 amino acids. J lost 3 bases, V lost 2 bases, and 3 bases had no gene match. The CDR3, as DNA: TGTGCCAGCAGCTTACTAGCGGGAGGAGGCTACGAGCAGTACTTC. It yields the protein CASSLLAGGGYEQYF.

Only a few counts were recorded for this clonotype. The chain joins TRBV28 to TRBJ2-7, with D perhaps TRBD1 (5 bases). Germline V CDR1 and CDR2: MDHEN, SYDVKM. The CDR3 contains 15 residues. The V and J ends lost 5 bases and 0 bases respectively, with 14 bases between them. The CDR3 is CASSHYRYNSYEQYF. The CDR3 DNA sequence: TGTGCCAGCAGTCATTACAGGTACAACTCCTACGAGCAGTACTTC. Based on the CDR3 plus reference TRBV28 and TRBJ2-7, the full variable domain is DVKVTQSSRYLVKRTGEKVFLECVQDMDHENMFWYRQDPGLGLRLIYFSYDVKMKEKGDIPEGYSVSREKKERFSLILESASTNQTSMYLCASSHYRYNSYEQYFGPGTRLTVT.

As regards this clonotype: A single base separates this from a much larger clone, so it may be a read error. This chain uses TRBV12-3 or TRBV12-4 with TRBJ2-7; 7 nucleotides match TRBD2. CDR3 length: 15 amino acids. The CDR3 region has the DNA TGTACCAGCAGTAAGAGCGGGGCCCCCTCCTACGAGCAGTACTTC. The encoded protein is CTSSKSGAPSYEQYF.

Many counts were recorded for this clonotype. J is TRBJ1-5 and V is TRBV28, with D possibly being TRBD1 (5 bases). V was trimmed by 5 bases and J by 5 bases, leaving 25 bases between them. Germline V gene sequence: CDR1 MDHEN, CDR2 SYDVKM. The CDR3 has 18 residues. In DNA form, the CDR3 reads TGTGCCAGCAGTCCGAACCCCTCGACCGCTTGGGGGGATCAGCCCCAGCATTTT. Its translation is CASSPNPSTAWGDQPQHF.

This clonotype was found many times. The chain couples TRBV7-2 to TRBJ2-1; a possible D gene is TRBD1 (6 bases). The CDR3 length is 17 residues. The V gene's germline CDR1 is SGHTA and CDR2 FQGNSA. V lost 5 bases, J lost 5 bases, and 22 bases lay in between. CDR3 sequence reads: CASSHPRTGSADNEQFF. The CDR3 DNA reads TGTGCCAGCAGCCACCCTAGAACAGGGAGTGCTGACAATGAGCAGTTCTTC.

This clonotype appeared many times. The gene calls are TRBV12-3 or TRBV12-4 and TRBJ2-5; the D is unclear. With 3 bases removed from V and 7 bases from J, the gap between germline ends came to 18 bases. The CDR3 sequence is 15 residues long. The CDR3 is CASSFPESGRGTQYF. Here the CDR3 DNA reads TGTGCCAGCAGTTTCCCGGAGAGTGGTAGAGGGACCCAGTACTTC.

The CDR3 reads CASQPGGGGGGGKLFF. CDR3 DNA sequence: TGCGCCAGCCAACCCGGAGGGGGAGGGGGCGGTGGAAAACTGTTTTTT. The chain joins TRBV4-1 to TRBJ1-4; TRBD1 agrees at 7 bases. In germline, CDR1 is MGHRA, CDR2 YSYEKL. The J segment lost 10 bases and the V segment lost 8 bases, leaving 19 bases of the junction unmatched. The CDR3 sequence is 16 residues long.

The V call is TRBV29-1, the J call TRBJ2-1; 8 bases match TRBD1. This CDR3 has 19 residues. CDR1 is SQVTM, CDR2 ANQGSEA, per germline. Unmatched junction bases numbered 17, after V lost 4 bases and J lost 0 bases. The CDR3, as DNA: TGCAGCGTTGCCTCGATGAGTTCGGACAGGGCGAGCTCCTACAATGAGCAGTTCTTC. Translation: CSVASMSSDRASSYNEQFF.